The 22 T cell receptor beta chains listed next were all sequenced from one sample in a study of radiation and T cells in renal cell carcinoma. Time point defined: baseline pretreatment blood. The treatment denotes: 15 Gy SBRT to primary tumor, nephrectomy 4 weeks later. TCRdb's table, derived via immunoSEQ multiplex PCR, lists solely in-frame clones and lacks some. The sample has around 160,000 clones, less than 90% seen once. The sample was blood, taken from a patient whose treatment included radiotherapy and nephrectomy. All receptors come from a woman between 65 and 79 years old with renal cell carcinoma.

The gene calls are TRBV6-1 and TRBJ1-2, with 7 bases lining up with TRBD1. Losses at the gene ends were 0 bases for V and 6 bases for J; bases not matched to a gene: 13. The germline V gene encodes CDR1 MNHNS and CDR2 SASEGT. The CDR3 extends over 17 amino acids. CDR3 loop: CASSEALRRGGANGYTF. The DNA of the CDR3 is TGTGCCAGCAGTGAAGCGCTTCGTAGAGGGGGCGCGAATGGCTACACCTTC.

The chain has TRBV2 and TRBJ2-1; 9 nucleotides line up with TRBD1. The germline V gene has CDR1 SNHLY and CDR2 FYNNEI. This CDR3 contains 15 residues. V lost 8 bases, J lost 2 bases, and 7 bases stayed unmatched. The CDR3 region is CASLTDRGAYNEQFF. In nucleotides, the CDR3 is TGTGCCAGCCTGACGGACAGGGGCGCCTACAATGAGCAGTTCTTC.

The chain couples TRBV29-1 to TRBJ1-4, with TRBD1 matching over 10 bases. Germline lookup yields CDR1 SQVTM and CDR2 ANQGSEA. Germline trimming cut 6 bases from V and 3 bases from J; bases unmatched to any gene: 1. This CDR3 is built from 13 residues. The DNA of the CDR3 is TGCAGCGTCGGACAGGGGGCTAATGAAAAACTGTTTTTT. Protein: CSVGQGANEKLFF.

J is TRBJ2-5 and V is TRBV7-8; tentative D call: TRBD2 (7 bases). The CDR3 has 15 residues. The V end was cut by 1 base, the J end by 1 base, with 10 bases between. Germline-derived CDR1 and CDR2 are SGHVS and FQNEAQ. The CDR3 protein is CASSLVGGRQETQYF. Here the CDR3 DNA reads TGTGCCAGCAGCTTAGTCGGGGGGCGCCAAGAGACCCAGTACTTC.

The chain employs TRBV7-9 and TRBJ1-5; the D is unclear. V was trimmed by 1 base and J by 4 bases, leaving 5 bases between them. The germline V gene has CDR1 SEHNR and CDR2 FQNEAQ (reference sequence). The CDR3 is 13 residues long. CDR3 bases: TGTGCCAGCAGCTTAGGGGCGAATCAGCCCCAGCATTTT. It encodes CASSLGANQPQHF.

This chain connects TRBV4-1 to TRBJ2-1; 8 bases map to TRBD2. CDR3 length: 15 amino acids. V gave up 1 base and J gave up 1 base; unmatched junction bases: 0. From germline, CDR1 is MGHRA and CDR2 YSYEKL. This CDR3 is CASSQVAGSYNEQFF. CDR3 bases: TGCGCCAGCAGCCAAGTAGCGGGGTCCTACAATGAGCAGTTCTTC.

This chain connects TRBV7-8 to TRBJ2-2; no clear D gene. Between the trimmed V and J ends, which lost 0 bases and 8 bases, there was a span of 10 bases. The CDR3 runs to 14 residues. The germline V gene encodes CDR1 SGHVS and CDR2 FQNEAQ. CDR3 sequence (DNA): TGTGCCAGCAGCTTAGCGCTCTTCCGTGGGGAGCTGTTTTTT. Amino acid sequence: CASSLALFRGELFF.

The chain links TRBV2 to TRBJ2-7; D is uncertain. The V and J ends lost 5 bases and 3 bases respectively, with 11 bases between them. Germline CDR1 reads SNHLY; CDR2 reads FYNNEI. This CDR3 spans 13 amino acids. CDR3 residues: CASSSPDGYEQYF. Here the CDR3 DNA reads TGTGCCAGCAGTTCTCCGGACGGCTACGAGCAGTACTTC.

The chain couples TRBV19 to TRBJ1-2, with TRBD1 identical over 10 bases. Germline CDR1 reads LNHDA; CDR2 reads SQIVND (reference sequence). The CDR3 has 16 amino acids. Trimming cost V 6 bases and J 5 bases; bases outside gene matches: 12. This CDR3 is CASSITGQGMRYGYTF. CDR3 sequence (DNA): TGTGCCAGTAGCATCACGGGACAGGGGATGAGGTATGGCTACACCTTC.

The rearrangement joins TRBV6-1 to TRBJ2-3; unclear D gene. V gave up 2 bases and J gave up 4 bases, with 1 base separating them. From germline, CDR1 is MNHNS and CDR2 SASEGT. The CDR3 consists of 11 residues. CDR3 sequence (DNA): TGTGCCAGCAGTGAATCAGATACGCAGTATTTT. Its translation: CASSESDTQYF.

The chain links TRBV30 to TRBJ2-1; 8 nucleotides agree with TRBD2. The CDR3 contains 15 residues. Per germline, CDR1 GTSNPN and CDR2 SVGIG (reference sequence). V lost 0 bases and J lost 7; bases outside the gene matches: 8. The CDR3 loop is CAWSVGKGLANEQFF. The CDR3, as DNA: TGTGCCTGGAGTGTGGGGAAAGGACTAGCTAATGAGCAGTTCTTC. Together with reference TRBV30 and TRBJ2-1, the CDR3 gives the full variable domain: SQTIHQWPATLVQPVGSPLSLECTVEGTSNPNLYWYRQAAGRGLQLLFYSVGIGQISSEVPQNLSASRPQDRQFILSSKKLLLSDSGFYLCAWSVGKGLANEQFFGPGTRLTVL.

The chain recombines TRBV6-5 with TRBJ1-2, with D perhaps TRBD1 (5 bases). CDR3 length: 12 amino acids. Germline CDR1 is MNHEY and CDR2 is SVGAGI. Trimming left V 5 bases short and J 7 bases short, with 11 bases between. The CDR3 here is CASSALGGGYTF. CDR3 nucleotides: TGTGCCAGCAGTGCTCTCGGGGGTGGCTACACCTTC.

The count of this clone is one. The V gene is TRBV28, the J gene TRBJ1-5; 12 bases fit TRBD1. The CDR3 extends over 14 amino acids. The germline V gene encodes CDR1 MDHEN and CDR2 SYDVKM. J lost 7 bases, V lost 9 bases, and 7 bases had no gene match. CDR3: CASIRDRGPQPQHF. CDR3 DNA sequence: TGTGCCAGTATCCGGGACAGGGGGCCACAGCCCCAGCATTTT.

The V and J genes are TRBV6-6 and TRBJ1-3; 8 positions agree with TRBD1. The CDR3 contains 13 residues. CDR1 and CDR2 (germline): MNHNY, SVGAGI (reference sequence). The V and J ends lost 11 bases and 4 bases, in that order; junction bases with no gene match: 7. CDR3 DNA: TGTGCCTCGAGGACAGGGAACGGAAACACCATATATTTT. Translated: CASRTGNGNTIYF.

This clone turned up a few times. V usage is TRBV19 and J usage is TRBJ1-5, with a weak D call TRBD1 (6 bases). Germline assignment: CDR1 LNHDA and CDR2 SQIVND (reference sequence). Trimming removed 5 bases from V and 7 bases from J, with 21 bases in between. The CDR3 sequence is 16 residues long. The DNA for the CDR3 is TGTGCCAGTAGTCCCCGAACCGGGGGCGGGTGGCAGCCCCAGCATTTT. It specifies CASSPRTGGGWQPQHF.

The chain is built from TRBV11-3 and TRBJ1-3; 9 nucleotides match TRBD1. J gave up 2 bases and V 4 bases, and 3 bases lay outside the gene matches. The CDR3 is made up of 15 amino acids. Per germline, CDR1 SGHNT and CDR2 YENEEA. The CDR3 is CASSWGTGTGNTIYF. CDR3 nucleotide sequence: TGTGCCAGCAGCTGGGGGACAGGGACTGGAAACACCATATATTTT. Using reference TRBV11-3 and TRBJ1-3 for the parts outside the CDR3, the full variable domain is EAGVVQSPRYKIIEKKQPVAFWCNPISGHNTLYWYLQNLGQGPELLIRYENEEAVDDSQLPKDRFSAERLKGVDSTLKIQPAELGDSAVYLCASSWGTGTGNTIYFGEGSWLTVV.

This chain joins TRBV7-2 and TRBJ1-4; possible D gene TRBD1, 5 bases. The CDR3 is made up of 15 amino acids. Germline V CDR1 and CDR2: SGHTA, FQGNSA. The V end lost 5 bases, the J end lost 5 bases, and 15 bases lay between the germline ends. CDR3 bases: TGTGCCAGCAGCCCGCTGGGACGGCGAAATGAAAAACTGTTTTTT. It specifies CASSPLGRRNEKLFF.

The gene calls are TRBV7-3 and TRBJ2-2; TRBD1 matches 7 bases. Trimming removed 5 bases from V and 1 base from J; junction bases left unmatched: 1. CDR3 length equals 14 residues. The germline V gene has CDR1 SGHTA and CDR2 FQGTGA. CDR3 nucleotides: TGTGCCAGCAGCCGGACAGGGAACACCGGGGAGCTGTTTTTT. Translating gives CASSRTGNTGELFF.

This sequence joins TRBV9 and TRBJ1-2; 8 bases fit TRBD1. The CDR3 spans 14 residues. After removal of 6 bases from V and 2 bases from J, the junction contained 6 bases not matched to a gene. Germline CDR1 and CDR2: SGDLS and YYNGEE. CDR3 loop: CASTSGQVNYGYTF. The CDR3 DNA reads TGTGCCAGCACCTCGGGACAGGTGAACTATGGCTACACCTTC.

This clone was found a few times. The chain employs TRBV7-3 and TRBJ1-6; D unclear. The V and J ends lost 0 bases and 8 bases respectively, with 14 bases between them. The CDR3 loop spans 16 amino acids. Per germline, CDR1 SGHTA and CDR2 FQGTGA. The CDR3 sequence is CASSLTGRAGDSPLHF. CDR3 DNA sequence: TGTGCCAGCAGCTTAACCGGTCGTGCGGGAGATTCACCCCTCCACTTT. Together with reference TRBV7-3 and TRBJ1-6, the CDR3 gives the full variable domain: GAGVSQTPSNKVTEKGKYVELRCDPISGHTALYWYRQSLGQGPEFLIYFQGTGAADDSGLPNDRFFAVRPEGSVSTLKIQRTERGDSAVYLCASSLTGRAGDSPLHFGNGTRLTVT.

This clone was observed a few times. The chain combines TRBV28 with TRBJ1-2; the match to TRBD1 covers 8 bases. Trimming took 3 bases from V and 4 from J; bases not matched to a gene: 1. The CDR3 covers 13 residues. Germline CDR1 and CDR2: MDHEN and SYDVKM. DNA for the CDR3: TGTGCCAGCAGTTTGGACAGGGCCTATGGCTACACCTTC. Translation: CASSLDRAYGYTF.

The V gene is TRBV19, the J gene TRBJ1-5; D might be TRBD1 (6 bases). Germline CDR1 and CDR2: LNHDA and SQIVND (reference sequence). V was pared by 6 bases and J by 0 bases, with 21 bases between. CDR3 length: 18 residues. The DNA of the CDR3 is TGTGCCAGTAGCCGAGCGGGGGCCCCTTCGTTTAGCAATCAGCCCCAGCATTTT. This gives the protein CASSRAGAPSFSNQPQHF. Drawing the rest from reference TRBV19 and TRBJ1-5, the complete variable domain is DGGITQSPKYLFRKEGQNVTLSCEQNLNHDAMYWYRQDPGQGLRLIYYSQIVNDFQKGDIAEGYSVSREKKESFPLTVTSAQKNPTAFYLCASSRAGAPSFSNQPQHFGDGTRLSIL.